This TCR beta chain was identified in a study of blood T cell repertoires in COVID-19. Across the study: Spain, Italy and the United States supplied samples that represented acute and convalescent COVID-19. PBMCs, B-cell-depleted T cells, or T cells provided the cDNA or gDNA that made up the material.

The CDR3 covers 16 residues. Germline CDR1 and CDR2: KGHSH and LQKENI. Deletions cut 1 base from V and 0 bases from J, with 9 bases between. Source study methods: Amplification of reference gene primers was used by the study to estimate nucleated cell counts. Only in-frame clones appear in the TCRdb table, and some are missing; sequencing was by immunoSEQ multiplex PCR. Clonal size and the V and J genes are those of that table, whereas D and trimming came from the DNA. The data show about 140,000 clones, with over 60% seen just once and roughly 4.7% held by the top ten. The source material was peripheral blood. The sequence came from a woman older than 75 with active or convalescent COVID-19. The chain recombines TRBV18 with TRBJ1-4; unclear D gene. CDR3 bases: TGTGCCAGCTCACCACTCTCCAGTGCAACTAATGAAAAACTGTTTTTT. Translated, it gives CASSPLSSATNEKLFF.